This TCR beta chain came from a study of blood T cell repertoires in COVID-19. Study summary: Researchers got acute and convalescent COVID-19 samples from the United States, Italy and Spain. PBMCs, B-cell-depleted T cells, or T cells provided the cDNA or gDNA that made up the material.

The CDR3 sequence is 12 residues long. Trimming stripped 6 bases from V and 7 bases from J, with 13 bases between. Germline assignment: CDR1 MNHNY and CDR2 SVGAGI (reference sequence). The repertoire was sequenced with immunoSEQ multiplex PCR; TCRdb's copy has only in-frame clones and lacks some. The table lists around 150,000 clones, 87% of them singletons, with less than 4.5% in the top ten. Material for sequencing was peripheral blood. The sequence derives from a woman aged 60-75 years with active or convalescent COVID-19. This chain uses TRBV6-6 with TRBJ2-7; perhaps TRBD1 as D (5 bases). CDR3 in DNA: TGTGCCAGCAGCCGGACGGACATAGAGCAGTACTTC. Its protein is CASSRTDIEQYF.